Reported below is one T cell receptor beta chain. The sample originates from a study of OX40 agonist ivuxolimab in advanced cancers. Study details: Ivuxolimab was delivered to patients intravenously every 2 weeks at doses spanning 0.01 to 10 mg/kg.

Autoimmune disease history or systemic immunosuppression disqualified patients. Data came from immunoSEQ multiplex PCR; TCRdb stores just in-frame clones and leaves some out. The table lists about 50,000 clones, around 83% of them singletons. The V end was cut by 0 bases, the J end by 7 bases, with 8 bases between. This CDR3 has 13 amino acids. Germline V CDR1 and CDR2: SGHDT, YYEEEE. The TCR sequence derives from an adult with an advanced solid tumor such as melanoma, head and neck, liver or kidney cancer. V is TRBV5-6 and J is TRBJ2-1; possibly TRBD1 for D (6 bases). The source was CD4+ or CD8+ T cells sorted from blood, collected in a trial of the OX40 agonist ivuxolimab. CDR3: CASSLDRANEQFF. The CDR3 coding sequence is TGTGCCAGCAGCTTGGACAGGGCTAATGAGCAGTTCTTC.